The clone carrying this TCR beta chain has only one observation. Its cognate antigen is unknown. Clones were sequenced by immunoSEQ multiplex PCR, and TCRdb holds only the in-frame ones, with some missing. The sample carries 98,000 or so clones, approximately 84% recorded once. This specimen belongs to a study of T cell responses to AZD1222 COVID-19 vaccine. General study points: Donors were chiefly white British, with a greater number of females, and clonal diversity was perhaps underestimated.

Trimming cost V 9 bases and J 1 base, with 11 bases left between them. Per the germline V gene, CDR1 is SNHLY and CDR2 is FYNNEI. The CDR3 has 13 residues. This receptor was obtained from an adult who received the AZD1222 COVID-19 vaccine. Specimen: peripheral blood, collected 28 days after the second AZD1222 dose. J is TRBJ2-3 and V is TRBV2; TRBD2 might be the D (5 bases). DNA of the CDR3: TGTGCCAGTATCCGAGGGCGCACAGATACGCAGTATTTT. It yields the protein CASIRGRTDTQYF. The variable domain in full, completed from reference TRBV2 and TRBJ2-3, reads EPEVTQTPSHQVTQMGQEVILRCVPISNHLYFYWYRQILGQKVEFLVSFYNNEISEKSEIFDDQFSVERPDGSNFTLKIRSTKLEDSAMYFCASIRGRTDTQYFGPGTRLTVL.